This T cell receptor (beta chain) was observed in a study of blood T cells in healthy people across ages. The total RNA that was extracted per sample amounted to at least 5 micrograms. With a J-beta primer mix and a sample-barcoded 5' primer, a second PCR ran about 7 to 11 cycles. TCRdb reprocessed the 5' RACE reads via MiXCR and lists one record per CDR3 protein. The sample includes about 2 million distinct CDR3 sequences, less than 50% of them seen just once. Overall study findings and caveats: Significant beta diversity loss was already apparent by age 40, declining roughly linearly. More naive CD4+ cells and higher diversity marked long-lived donors relative to aged donors. It was held that the diversity estimates obtained from one million T cells were underestimates.

Of note for this clonotype: What it recognizes is unknown.

This receptor was obtained from a woman aged 40 to 55 in good health. Material: blood.

In DNA, the CDR3 is TGTGCCAGCAGCTTAGCCCCGGCTCTCTATGGCTACACCTTC. It is translated as CASSLAPALYGYTF. The chain uses TRBV7-2 and TRBJ1-2, with D unresolved. The V and J ends lost 0 bases and 4 bases respectively, with 9 bases between them. CDR1 and CDR2 (germline): SGHTA, FQGNSA. The CDR3 sequence is 14 residues long. Combining the CDR3 with reference TRBV7-2 and TRBJ1-2 gives the whole variable domain GAGVSQSPSNKVTEKGKDVELRCDPISGHTALYWYRQSLGQGLEFLIYFQGNSAPDKSGLPSDRFSAERTGGSVSTLTIQRTQQEDSAVYLCASSLAPALYGYTFGSGTRLTVV.